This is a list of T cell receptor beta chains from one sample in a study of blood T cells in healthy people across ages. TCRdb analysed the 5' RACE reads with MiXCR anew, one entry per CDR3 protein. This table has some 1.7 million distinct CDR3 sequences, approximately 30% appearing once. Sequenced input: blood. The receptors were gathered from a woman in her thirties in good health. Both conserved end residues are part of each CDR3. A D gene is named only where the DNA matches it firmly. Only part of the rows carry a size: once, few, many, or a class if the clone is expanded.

CASSLVGTSGTNEQYF	TGTGCCAGCAGCTTAGTGGGGACTAGCGGGACCAATGAGCAGTACTTC	TRBV7-8	TRBD2	.	TRBJ2-4
CGGVLGGSGANVLTF	TGTGGGGGCGTTCTTGGGGGGTCTGGGGCCAACGTCCTGACTTTC	TRBV6-4	.	many	TRBJ2-6
CASSAGLSDMNTEAFF	TGTGCCAGCAGCGCCGGGCTTAGTGATATGAACACTGAAGCTTTCTTT	TRBV7-6	.	.	TRBJ1-1
CANSYSRDGGDEQFF	TGTGCCAACAGTTACTCAAGGGACGGGGGGGATGAGCAGTTCTTC	TRBV6-5	TRBD2	few	TRBJ2-1
CASSYSRAGAGANVLTF	TGTGCCAGCAGTTACTCGAGGGCAGGGGCTGGGGCCAACGTCCTGACTTTC	TRBV6-6	.	.	TRBJ2-6
CASSVGATADYEQYF	TGTGCCAGCAGCGTAGGTGCGACGGCGGACTACGAGCAGTACTTC	TRBV9	.	many	TRBJ2-7
CASSLEFGLAGRSDTQYF	TGCGCCAGCAGCTTGGAGTTCGGACTAGCGGGGAGATCAGATACGCAGTATTTT	TRBV5-1	TRBD2	few	TRBJ2-3
CASQETSGGAMEETQYF	TGCGCCAGCCAGGAGACTAGCGGGGGGGCGATGGAAGAGACCCAGTACTTC	TRBV5-1	TRBD2	many	TRBJ2-5
CASSEAYKEIQYF	TGTGCCAGCAGTGAAGCCTACAAAGAGATCCAGTACTTC	TRBV6-1	.	.	TRBJ2-5
CASSPQTETHWYF	TGTGCCAGCAGTCCCCAGACAGAAACCCACTGGTACTTC	TRBV28	.	few	TRBJ2-7
CASSPIGTIHQETQYF	TGTGCCAGCAGTCCTATCGGGACTATTCATCAAGAGACCCAGTACTTC	TRBV25-1	TRBD2	few	TRBJ2-5
CASSQYILAGSSYNEQFF	TGTGCCAGCAGCCAGTATATACTAGCGGGTAGCTCCTACAATGAGCAGTTCTTC	TRBV14	TRBD2	.	TRBJ2-1
CASSLTRLAHDEQFF	TGTGCCAGTAGTCTTACCAGACTAGCGCACGATGAGCAGTTCTTC	TRBV19	TRBD2	.	TRBJ2-1
CASSDGQAEPQHF	TGTGCCAGCAGTGACGGACAGGCTGAGCCCCAGCATTTT	TRBV28	TRBD1	.	TRBJ1-5
CAWSVLAAYNEQFF	TGTGCCTGGAGTGTACTGGCGGCATACAATGAGCAGTTCTTC	TRBV30	.	.	TRBJ2-1
CATSAADRAYGYTF	TGTGCCACCAGTGCCGCCGACAGGGCTTATGGTTACACCTTC	TRBV24-1	TRBD1	.	TRBJ1-2
CASSSGTFYEQYF	TGTGCCAGCTCATCCGGGACTTTCTACGAGCAGTACTTC	TRBV18	.	many	TRBJ2-7
CASSFVTDTQYF	TGTGCCAGCAGCTTTGTAACAGATACGCAGTATTTT	TRBV7-9	.	.	TRBJ2-3
CSAPLGGAGDVTDTQYF	TGCAGTGCTCCCCTAGGGGGGGCAGGGGATGTCACAGATACGCAGTATTTT	TRBV20-1	.	.	TRBJ2-3
CASSFPGTAEGYTF	TGCGCCAGCAGCTTCCCGGGGACCGCTGAAGGCTACACCTTC	TRBV5-1	.	.	TRBJ1-2
CASSAGTGPAYEQYF	TGTGCCAGCAGCGCCGGGACAGGACCAGCCTACGAGCAGTACTTC	TRBV7-6	TRBD1	few	TRBJ2-7
CASSWDLVPLEQYF	TGTGCCAGCAGCTGGGATCTTGTTCCGCTCGAGCAGTACTTC	TRBV5-5	.	few	TRBJ2-7
CASALDGGVGEKLFF	TGCGCCAGCGCCCTAGATGGGGGGGTAGGTGAAAAACTGTTTTTT	TRBV5-1	.	few	TRBJ1-4
CSAREGSGIYNEQFF	TGCAGTGCTAGAGAGGGGAGCGGGATATACAATGAGCAGTTCTTC	TRBV20-1	TRBD2	.	TRBJ2-1
CATRQGGSEQYF	TGTGCCACCAGACAGGGCGGCAGCGAGCAGTACTTC	TRBV24-1	.	few	TRBJ2-7
CASSSRGASGGQQYF	TGTGCCAGCAGCTCCCGTGGGGCCTCAGGAGGTCAGCAGTACTTC	TRBV7-9	.	.	TRBJ2-7
CSVDLGLAGGDEQFF	TGCAGCGTTGACTTGGGACTAGCGGGGGGTGATGAGCAGTTCTTC	TRBV29-1	TRBD2	few	TRBJ2-1
CSVPLASGLETQYF	TGCAGCGTTCCCCTGGCTAGCGGGTTAGAGACCCAGTACTTC	TRBV29-1	TRBD2	.	TRBJ2-5